This TCR beta chain comes out of a study of blood T cell repertoires in COVID-19. Across the study: From T cells, B-cell-depleted T cells, or PBMCs came the material, which was cDNA or gDNA.

Measured with immunoSEQ multiplex PCR; TCRdb has only the in-frame clones, and not every one. The sample has about 180,000 clones; roughly 80% are singletons. The sequencing input was PBMCs or T cells enriched from blood (not recorded which). The clonotype originates from a woman between 50 and 59 years old who had recovered from COVID-19.

CDR3 coding DNA: TGTGCCAGCAGCCGAACAGGGGTTAAGGAGACCCAGTACTTC. Its translation is CASSRTGVKETQYF. The rearrangement uses TRBV7-9 and TRBJ2-5; TRBD1 aligns across 7 bases. V shed 5 bases and J 5 bases; nucleotides not matched to a gene: 8. The germline CDR1 and CDR2 sequences are SEHNR and FQNEAQ (reference sequence). This CDR3 spans 14 amino acids.